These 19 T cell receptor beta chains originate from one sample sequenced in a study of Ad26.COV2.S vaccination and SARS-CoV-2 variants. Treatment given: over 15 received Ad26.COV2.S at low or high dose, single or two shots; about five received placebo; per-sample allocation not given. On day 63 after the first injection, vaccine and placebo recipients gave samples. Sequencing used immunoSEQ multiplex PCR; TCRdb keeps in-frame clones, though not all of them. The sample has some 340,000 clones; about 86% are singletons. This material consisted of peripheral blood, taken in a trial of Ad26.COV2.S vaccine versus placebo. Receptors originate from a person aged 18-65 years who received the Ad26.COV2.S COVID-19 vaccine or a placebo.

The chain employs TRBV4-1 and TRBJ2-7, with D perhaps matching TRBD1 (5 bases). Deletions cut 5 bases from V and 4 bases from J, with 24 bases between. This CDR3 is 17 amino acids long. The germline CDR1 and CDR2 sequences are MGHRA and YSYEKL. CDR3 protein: CASSKQDLPFDSYEQYF. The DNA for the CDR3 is TGCGCCAGCAGCAAACAAGACCTACCCTTTGACAGTTACGAGCAGTACTTC.

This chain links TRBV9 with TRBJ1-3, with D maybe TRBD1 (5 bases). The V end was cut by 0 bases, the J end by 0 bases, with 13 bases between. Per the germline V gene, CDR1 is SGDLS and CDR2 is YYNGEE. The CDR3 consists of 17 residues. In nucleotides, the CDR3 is TGTGCCAGCAGCGTAGCTGGGGGTACCCTCTCTGGAAACACCATATATTTT. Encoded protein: CASSVAGGTLSGNTIYF.

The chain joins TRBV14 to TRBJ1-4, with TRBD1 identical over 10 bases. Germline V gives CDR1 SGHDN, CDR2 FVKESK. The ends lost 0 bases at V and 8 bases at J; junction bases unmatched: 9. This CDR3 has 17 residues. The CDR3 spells CASSQDVWGTGDEKLFF. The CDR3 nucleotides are TGTGCCAGCAGCCAAGACGTTTGGGGGACAGGGGACGAAAAACTGTTTTTT.

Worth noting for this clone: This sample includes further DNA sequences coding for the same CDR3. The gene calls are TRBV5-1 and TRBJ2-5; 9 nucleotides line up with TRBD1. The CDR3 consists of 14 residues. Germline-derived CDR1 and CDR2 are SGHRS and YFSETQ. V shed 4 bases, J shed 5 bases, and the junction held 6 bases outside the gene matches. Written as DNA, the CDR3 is TGCGCCAGCAGCCCGGGGACAGGGAGGGAGACCCAGTACTTC. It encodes CASSPGTGRETQYF.

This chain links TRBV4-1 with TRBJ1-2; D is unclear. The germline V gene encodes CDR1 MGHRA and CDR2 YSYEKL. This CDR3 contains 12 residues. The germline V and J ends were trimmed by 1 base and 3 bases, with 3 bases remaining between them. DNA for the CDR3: TGCGCCAGCAGCCAAGTGGACTATGGCTACACCTTC. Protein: CASSQVDYGYTF.

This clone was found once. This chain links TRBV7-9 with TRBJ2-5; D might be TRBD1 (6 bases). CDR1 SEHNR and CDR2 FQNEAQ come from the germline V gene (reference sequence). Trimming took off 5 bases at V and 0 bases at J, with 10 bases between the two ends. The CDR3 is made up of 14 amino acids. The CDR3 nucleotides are TGTGCCAGCAGCCCAGGGACAAACCAAGAGACCCAGTACTTC. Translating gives CASSPGTNQETQYF.

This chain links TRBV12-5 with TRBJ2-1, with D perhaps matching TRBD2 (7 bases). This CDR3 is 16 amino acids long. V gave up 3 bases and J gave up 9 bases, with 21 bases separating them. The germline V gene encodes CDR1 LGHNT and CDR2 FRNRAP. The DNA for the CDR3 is TGTGCTAGTGGTTTTTTTCCGGGGGGCAGAGATAGTGAGCAGTTCTTC. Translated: CASGFFPGGRDSEQFF.

This CDR3 is CASSQPGLARANEQFF. Written as DNA, the CDR3 is TGTGCCAGCAGCCAACCGGGACTAGCACGGGCCAATGAGCAGTTCTTC. The chain links TRBV3-1 (or the pseudogene TRBV3-2) to TRBJ2-1; 9 bases align to TRBD2. After removal of 2 bases from V and 6 bases from J, the junction contained 8 bases not matched to a gene. This CDR3 has 16 amino acids. The germline V gene has CDR1 LGHDT and CDR2 YNNKEL (reference sequence).

The CDR3 DNA follows: TGTGCCAGCAGTGATCCCCATTTCCCGGGACAGGGATCGGGGACCCAGTACTTC. This encodes CASSDPHFPGQGSGTQYF. The V call is TRBV6-1, the J call TRBJ2-5; 9 nucleotides agree with TRBD1. The ends lost 3 bases at V and 7 bases at J; junction bases unmatched: 18. The CDR3 runs 18 residues. Germline assignment: CDR1 MNHNS and CDR2 SASEGT.

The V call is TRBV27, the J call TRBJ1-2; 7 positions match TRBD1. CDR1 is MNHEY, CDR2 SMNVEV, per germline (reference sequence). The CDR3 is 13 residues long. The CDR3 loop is CASRGTAHSGYTF. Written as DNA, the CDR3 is TGTGCTTCACGAGGGACAGCCCACTCCGGCTACACCTTC.

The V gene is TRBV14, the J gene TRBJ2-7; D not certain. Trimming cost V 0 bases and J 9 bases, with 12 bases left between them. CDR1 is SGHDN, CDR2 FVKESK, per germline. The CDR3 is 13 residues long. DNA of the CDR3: TGTGCCAGCAGCCAAGAAGCAGTTCCGGCGCAGTACTTC. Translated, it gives CASSQEAVPAQYF.

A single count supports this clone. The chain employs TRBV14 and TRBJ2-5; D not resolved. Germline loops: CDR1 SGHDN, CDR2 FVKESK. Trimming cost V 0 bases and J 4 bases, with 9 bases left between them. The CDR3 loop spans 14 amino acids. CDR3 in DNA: TGTGCCAGCAGCCAAGAAGGACGTGGAGAGACCCAGTACTTC. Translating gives CASSQEGRGETQYF.

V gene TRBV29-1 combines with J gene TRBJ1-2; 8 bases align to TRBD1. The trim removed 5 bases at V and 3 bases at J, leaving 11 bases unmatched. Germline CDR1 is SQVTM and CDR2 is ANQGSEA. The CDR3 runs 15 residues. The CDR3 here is CSVSIGTGDYYGYTF. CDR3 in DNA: TGCAGCGTTTCCATCGGGACAGGAGATTACTATGGCTACACCTTC.

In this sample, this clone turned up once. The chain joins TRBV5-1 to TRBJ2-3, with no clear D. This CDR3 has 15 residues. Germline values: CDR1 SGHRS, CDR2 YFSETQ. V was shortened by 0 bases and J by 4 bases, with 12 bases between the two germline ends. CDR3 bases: TGCGCCAGCAGCTTGGTAGGTAGTCTCGCAGATACGCAGTATTTT. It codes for CASSLVGSLADTQYF.

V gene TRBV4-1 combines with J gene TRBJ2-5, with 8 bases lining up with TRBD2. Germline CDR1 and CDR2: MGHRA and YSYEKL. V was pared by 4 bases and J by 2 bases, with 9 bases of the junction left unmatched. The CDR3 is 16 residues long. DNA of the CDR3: TGCGCCAGCAGCCCTGAGGGGGGGACTAGTCAAGAGACCCAGTACTTC. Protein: CASSPEGGTSQETQYF.

CDR3: CASSHDRHRVLRVTIYF. Here the CDR3 DNA reads TGTGCCAGCAGCCACGATCGGCACAGGGTCCTCAGGGTAACCATATATTTT. The V call is TRBV3-1 (or the pseudogene TRBV3-2), the J call TRBJ1-3; D is possibly TRBD1 (6 bases). In germline, CDR1 is LGHDT, CDR2 YNNKEL (reference sequence). Trimming removed 3 bases from V and 10 bases from J, with 25 bases in between. The CDR3 is made up of 17 amino acids.

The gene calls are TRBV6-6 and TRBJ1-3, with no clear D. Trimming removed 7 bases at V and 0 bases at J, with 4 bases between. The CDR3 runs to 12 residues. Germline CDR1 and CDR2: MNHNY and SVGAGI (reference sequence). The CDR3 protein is CASTPSGNTIYF. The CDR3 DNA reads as TGTGCCAGCACCCCCTCTGGAAACACCATATATTTT.

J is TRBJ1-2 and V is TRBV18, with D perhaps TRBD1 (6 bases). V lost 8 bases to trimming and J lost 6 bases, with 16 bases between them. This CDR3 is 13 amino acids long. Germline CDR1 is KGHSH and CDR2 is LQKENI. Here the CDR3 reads CASIGGTPNGYTF. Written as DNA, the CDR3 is TGTGCCAGCATAGGAGGGACACCCAATGGCTACACCTTC.

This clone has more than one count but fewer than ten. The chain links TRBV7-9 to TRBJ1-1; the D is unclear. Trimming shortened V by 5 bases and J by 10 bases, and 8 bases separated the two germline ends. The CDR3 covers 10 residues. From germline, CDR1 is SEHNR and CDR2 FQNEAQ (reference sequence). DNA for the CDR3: TGTGCCAGCAGCCGACTAACAGCTTTCTTT. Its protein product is CASSRLTAFF.